These T cell receptor beta chains were read from a single sample in a study of blood T cell repertoires in COVID-19. Produced via immunoSEQ multiplex PCR; TCRdb's table is partial and in-frame only. In the table there are about 490,000 clones, roughly 85% of which are singletons. Sequenced sample: peripheral blood. These receptors all come from a human donor in a cohort sampled during active COVID-19. Both conserved end residues are part of each CDR3. Fields, in order: CDR3 protein, CDR3 DNA, V gene, J gene, clone size, D gene. The D gene is left open where the match is weak. Rows give clone size only sometimes, using once, few, many, or a class for an expanded clone.

CDR3: CASSYQAGNSPLHF; DNA: TGTGCCAGCAGTTACCAGGCCGGTAATTCACCCCTCCACTTT; V: TRBV6-2/TRBV6-3; J: TRBJ1-6; size: .; D: .
CDR3: CASNQVTGEHHF; DNA: TGTGCCAGCAATCAAGTTACGGGGGAGCATCATTTT; V: TRBV28; J: TRBJ1-5; size: once; D: .
CDR3: CASSLGQHYNEQFF; DNA: TGCGCCAGCAGCTTGGGACAGCACTACAATGAGCAGTTCTTC; V: TRBV5-1; J: TRBJ2-1; size: .; D: .
CDR3: CASRGGRIDKNIQYF; DNA: TGTGCCAGCAGGGGAGGTCGTATCGACAAAAACATTCAGTACTTC; V: TRBV28; J: TRBJ2-4; size: .; D: .
CDR3: CASSLATGSSYNEQFF; DNA: TGTGCCAGCAGCTTAGCTACGGGGAGCTCCTACAATGAGCAGTTCTTC; V: TRBV11-2; J: TRBJ2-1; size: .; D: .
CDR3: CAWREIGTGNRFNGYTF; DNA: TGTGCCTGGAGGGAAATAGGGACAGGGAATAGGTTTAATGGCTACACCTTC; V: TRBV30; J: TRBJ1-2; size: .; D: TRBD1
CDR3: CASSLLVAGGTGELFF; DNA: TGTGCCAGCAGCTTGCTAGTGGCGGGAGGGACCGGGGAGCTGTTTTTT; V: TRBV5-5; J: TRBJ2-2; size: .; D: TRBD2
CDR3: CASAGTGGPVIYGYTF; DNA: TGTGCCAGCGCCGGGACAGGGGGGCCTGTTATCTATGGCTACACCTTC; V: TRBV28; J: TRBJ1-2; size: .; D: TRBD1
CDR3: CASSLTPGQGETQYF; DNA: TGTGCCAGCAGTCTCACGCCGGGACAAGGAGAGACCCAGTACTTC; V: TRBV6-5; J: TRBJ2-5; size: .; D: .
CDR3: CASGTPGGEQFF; DNA: TGTGCCAGCGGCACCCCAGGTGGTGAGCAGTTCTTC; V: TRBV9; J: TRBJ2-1; size: .; D: .